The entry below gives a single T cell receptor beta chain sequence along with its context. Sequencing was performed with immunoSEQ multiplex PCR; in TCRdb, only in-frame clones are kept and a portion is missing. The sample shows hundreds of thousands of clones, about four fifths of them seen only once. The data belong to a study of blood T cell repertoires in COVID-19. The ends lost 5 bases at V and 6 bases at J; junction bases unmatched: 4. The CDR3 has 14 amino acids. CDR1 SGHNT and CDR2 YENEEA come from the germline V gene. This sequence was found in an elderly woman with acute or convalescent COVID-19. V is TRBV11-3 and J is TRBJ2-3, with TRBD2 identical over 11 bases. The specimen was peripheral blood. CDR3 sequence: CASSPTSGVDTQYF. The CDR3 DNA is TGTGCCAGCAGCCCGACTAGCGGGGTTGATACGCAGTATTTT.